The T cell receptor (beta chain) described here comes from a study of radiotherapy plus CTLA-4 blockade in lung cancer (dated by TCRdb to the late 2010s). The study in broad terms: Objective responses occurred in approximately 19% of enrolled patients, and around 29% achieved disease control.

Libraries were built with the immunoSEQ multiplex PCR assay. Drawn from immuneACCESS, this table holds only the in-frame rearrangements with V and J called that TCRdb kept. Clones are partly lost; checked studies trace under half to an unresolved V gene and leave the rest unexplained. For this sample the table gives some 94,000 clones, of which around 84% were detected only once. The ten largest clones represent about 26% of the sample. In this study, focal radiation therapy paired with CTLA-4 blockade (ipilimumab) was tested in patients who had chemo-refractory metastatic non-small-cell lung cancer. Trimmed from V: 4 bases; trimmed from J: 0 bases; junction bases lacking a gene match: 9. CDR1 MDHEN and CDR2 SYDVKM were looked up in the germline V gene. The cysteine opens and the phenylalanine closes a CDR3 of 17 amino acids. The only DNA kept is the CDR3, 51 bases in frame from the first base. The paper as a whole reports these results and caveats: After treatment with radiotherapy and ipilimumab, TCR clones that originated in tumors expanded in peripheral blood. Increased serum interferon-beta after radiation, together with early dynamic changes in blood T cell clones, were reported to be the strongest predictors of response.

Regarding this clone: Its antigen specificity is not known. Within one base of it there is no much larger clone, and no base qualities were kept.

Source: peripheral blood, taken from a patient treated with radiotherapy plus ipilimumab. The chain couples TRBV28 to TRBJ1-5, with TRBD1 matching 7 junction bases. The origin of this receptor is a human donor with non-small cell lung cancer that progressed on radiotherapy plus ipilimumab. The base sequence is TGTGCCAGCAGTTACTCTCTGACAGGGCATAGCAATCAGCCCCAGCATTTT. Protein translation: CASSYSLTGHSNQPQHF.